The 20 T cell receptor beta chains presented below share a single source sample, sequenced in a study of human CD8 memory T cell subsets. Libraries for TCR beta were constructed using UMI-labeled 5' RACE. Reprocessing the 5' RACE reads, TCRdb reports a single entry for every CDR3 protein and omits DNA. The listing records around 10,000 distinct CDR3 sequences. Classification as TPEX applied to CCR7+ PD-1+ TIGIT+ early memory CD8+ T cells bearing exhausted-like traits. Specimen: CD8+ T cells from PBMCs. The receptors derive from a human donor in good health.

This clonotype registers medium-sized by frequency. The gene calls are TRBV20-1 and TRBJ1-2; TCRdb gives TRBD1 as the D gene, but with no DNA this cannot be confirmed. This CDR3 has 14 residues. Per germline, CDR1 DFQATT and CDR2 SNEGSKA (reference sequence). CDR3 amino acids: CSALYPTGRGGYTF.

This clonotype is labeled medium-sized based on frequency. This chain joins TRBV6-1 and TRBJ2-1; TCRdb's D gene call, TRBD1, goes unchecked for lack of DNA. This CDR3 comprises 14 residues. CDR1 MNHNS and CDR2 SASEGT come from the germline V gene. CDR3 in amino acids: CASSGTGGFDEQFF.

The chain employs TRBV11-2 and TRBJ2-7. The CDR3 extends over 14 amino acids. CDR1 SGHAT and CDR2 FQNNGV come from the germline V gene. The CDR3 is CASSPTRVTYEQYF. The whole variable domain, filled in from reference TRBV11-2 and TRBJ2-7, reads EAGVAQSPRYKIIEKRQSVAFWCNPISGHATLYWYQQILGQGPKLLIQFQNNGVVDDSQLPKDRFSAERLKGVDSTLKIQPAKLEDSAVYLCASSPTRVTYEQYFGPGTRLTVT.

V and J are TRBV7-3 and TRBJ2-2. CDR3 size: 13 residues. The germline gives CDR1 SGHTA, CDR2 FQGTGA. CDR3 protein: CASSLNSAGELFF.

The J gene is TRBJ1-5, the V gene TRBV19; TCRdb returns TRBD1, unconfirmable since there is no DNA. The germline V gene encodes CDR1 LNHDA and CDR2 SQIVND (reference sequence). This CDR3 spans 14 amino acids. CDR3 region: CASSETGADQPQHF.

J is TRBJ2-7 and V is TRBV28; TCRdb picks TRBD1, but there is no DNA to check that call. The CDR3 is 13 residues long. The germline V gene encodes CDR1 MDHEN and CDR2 SYDVKM. This chain's CDR3 is CASSEDRWYEQYF.

The chain joins TRBV20-1 to TRBJ2-7; the D call of TRBD2 rests on TCRdb alone, since no DNA is present to check it. The CDR3 totals 15 residues. Germline V gene sequence: CDR1 DFQATT, CDR2 SNEGSKA (reference sequence). CDR3 amino acids: CSATRLAGKNYEQYF.

V usage is TRBV27 and J usage is TRBJ1-1; the TCRdb call, TRBD1, lacks DNA for checking. Germline CDR1 is MNHEY and CDR2 is SMNVEV (reference sequence). The CDR3 spans 15 residues. The CDR3 loop is CASSLIQGIVTEAFF.

By frequency, this clonotype is medium-sized. CDR3: CASSPDYRETQYF. This chain uses TRBV4-3 with TRBJ2-5; TCRdb designates TRBD2, a call that cannot be tested without DNA. The CDR3 is made up of 13 amino acids. The germline gives CDR1 LGHNA, CDR2 YSLEER.

V usage is TRBV4-1 and J usage is TRBJ1-1. Per the germline V gene, CDR1 is MGHRA and CDR2 is YSYEKL. This CDR3 comprises 16 residues. This CDR3 reads CASSQVSFGMNTEAFF.

The V gene is TRBV12-3 or TRBV12-4, the J gene TRBJ1-2; there is no DNA to check the TCRdb D call of TRBD1. The CDR3 is made up of 16 amino acids. The CDR3 protein is CASSLVPDRVVDGYTF.

The chain is built from TRBV20-1 and TRBJ1-3. The CDR3 consists of 13 residues. Germline values: CDR1 DFQATT, CDR2 SNEGSKA (reference sequence). CDR3 loop: CSARDIGGNTIYF.

This chain connects TRBV10-2 to TRBJ2-7; as DNA is missing, the TRBD2 call by TCRdb cannot be tested. The CDR3 runs to 17 residues. The V gene's germline CDR1 is WSHSY and CDR2 SAAADI. The CDR3 loop reads CASSDGTSGTIPYEQYF.

This chain links TRBV28 with TRBJ2-7. CDR1 is MDHEN and CDR2 is SYDVKM in the germline V gene. The CDR3 sequence is 13 residues long. CDR3 sequence reads: CASSFQMGYEQYF.

Frequency places this clonotype as medium-sized. The chain joins TRBV4-2 to TRBJ1-1; TCRdb gives TRBD1 as the D gene, but with no DNA this cannot be confirmed. Germline V gene sequence: CDR1 LGHNA, CDR2 YNFKEQ. This CDR3 has 13 residues. The CDR3 reads CASSQEDSTEAFF.

V and J are TRBV20-1 and TRBJ2-5. The CDR3 is 13 amino acids. CDR1 and CDR2 (germline): DFQATT, SNEGSKA (reference sequence). The CDR3 reads CSARAALQETQYF.

This clonotype is labeled large (0.1 to 1%) based on frequency. The chain links TRBV11-2 to TRBJ2-7. Germline CDR1 SGHAT, CDR2 FQNNGV. There are 15 residues in the CDR3. The CDR3 here is CASSFHSDSYYEQYF. Full variable domain (remainder filled in from reference TRBV11-2 and TRBJ2-7): EAGVAQSPRYKIIEKRQSVAFWCNPISGHATLYWYQQILGQGPKLLIQFQNNGVVDDSQLPKDRFSAERLKGVDSTLKIQPAKLEDSAVYLCASSFHSDSYYEQYFGPGTRLTVT.

The rearrangement links TRBV7-6 to TRBJ2-7; TCRdb's D call, TRBD1, is unchecked because there is no DNA. This CDR3 is 15 amino acids long. The V gene's germline CDR1 is SGHVS and CDR2 FNYEAQ. The CDR3 here is CASSLDHGANYEQYF.

This CDR3 reads CASSGDRGLEQYF. The chain recombines TRBV7-9 with TRBJ2-7; the TRBD1 assignment by TCRdb is unverifiable without DNA. This CDR3 region has 13 residues. Germline CDR1 SEHNR, CDR2 FQNEAQ (reference sequence). Variable domain in full (rest from reference TRBV7-9 and TRBJ2-7): DTGVSQNPRHKITKRGQNVTFRCDPISEHNRLYWYRQTLGQGPEFLTYFQNEAQLEKSRLLSDRFSAERPKGSFSTLEIQRTEQGDSAMYLCASSGDRGLEQYFGPGTRLTVT.

The chain employs TRBV7-9 and TRBJ2-7; the TCRdb call, TRBD1, lacks DNA for checking. This CDR3 has 14 amino acids. CDR1 is SEHNR, CDR2 FQNEAQ, per germline (reference sequence). The CDR3 protein is CASSLAGTEGRQYF. The full variable domain, its missing parts supplied by reference TRBV7-9 and TRBJ2-7, is DTGVSQNPRHKITKRGQNVTFRCDPISEHNRLYWYRQTLGQGPEFLTYFQNEAQLEKSRLLSDRFSAERPKGSFSTLEIQRTEQGDSAMYLCASSLAGTEGRQYFGPGTRLTVT.